Listed below are T cell receptor beta chains from one sample, sequenced in a study of T cell repertoires in cytomegalovirus infection. TCRdb fed the reads into MiXCR, producing one record per CDR3 protein. Counted here are 680,000 or so distinct CDR3 sequences, under 40% occurring once; the ten biggest clones make up around 2.8%. The material sequenced was PBMCs. Receptors originate from a human donor in good health (CMV status not recorded). Some clones in this sample may be carry-over from other donors' samples. The conserved cysteine and the conserved F or W are not part of the CDR3 here. Rows may omit the clone size; those that give it use once, few, many or a size class.

v_call	j_call	clone_size	cdr3_aa
TRBV7-2	TRBJ2-7	many	ASSTTRDRVHEQY
TRBV7-9	TRBJ2-2	-	ASSPPRSPGELF
TRBV28	TRBJ2-3	-	ASSSPANLNTDTQY
TRBV7-2	TRBJ1-6	-	ASTHADRANSPLH
TRBV20-1	TRBJ1-1	few	SARDFLGGPEAF
TRBV27	TRBJ1-1	many	ASSLSGYMNTEAF
TRBV19	TRBJ1-1	-	ASRPARVHHTEAF
TRBV7-9	TRBJ1-2	few	ASSSSGVENYGYT
TRBV19	TRBJ2-1	-	ASSIVRDGEQF
TRBV2	TRBJ2-7	few	ASRRQGNEQY
TRBV4-2	TRBJ1-1	-	ASSQGELEAF
TRBV10-3	TRBJ2-5	-	AISESVSIQGKETQY
TRBV7-9	TRBJ1-1	few	AIPDTGLGAEAF
TRBV24-1	TRBJ2-7	-	ATSDRLVDEQY
TRBV7-9	TRBJ1-3	few	ASSPDPHGNTIY
TRBV12-3/TRBV12-4	TRBJ1-1	-	ASSFASLGSRLNTEAF
TRBV7-2	TRBJ2-1	many	ASSILGVYNEQF
TRBV5-6	TRBJ2-1	few	ASSLPGTGVNEQF
TRBV27	TRBJ2-7	-	ASSFQEAPRGLYEQY
TRBV7-2	TRBJ1-2	many	ASSFYPDYGYT
TRBV30	TRBJ2-3	-	AWSVHQRADTQY
TRBV12-3/TRBV12-4	TRBJ1-2	-	ASSFQSYGYT
TRBV5-6	TRBJ2-7	-	ASSYAARVGEQY
TRBV5-1	TRBJ2-5	-	ASSRGTSGLETQY
TRBV4-3	TRBJ2-7	few	ASSQFPENSYEQY
TRBV7-2	TRBJ2-7	few	ASSLKGLAGYEQY
TRBV19	TRBJ1-6	-	ACSTRGRLNSPLH
TRBV19	TRBJ2-5	-	ASSKPPWTGTVETQY
TRBV27	TRBJ2-7	-	ASSLSGGMRYEQY
TRBV6-2/TRBV6-3	TRBJ2-7	-	ASGGNQQNFYEQY
TRBV5-6	TRBJ1-1	-	ASSRDELRNTEAF
TRBV9	TRBJ2-5	-	ASSVATGSIETQY
TRBV7-9	TRBJ2-1	-	ASSLAETRDEQF
TRBV6-5	TRBJ2-6	-	ASSYSTLWGSGANVLT
TRBV7-8	TRBJ1-1	-	ASSEDLNTEAF
TRBV10-1	TRBJ2-2	many	ASSESRNRGELF
TRBV20-1	TRBJ2-1	-	SAGPSYNEQF
TRBV6-6	TRBJ1-5	-	ASMSLPGQKNQPQH
TRBV20-1	TRBJ2-3	-	SARERASTDTQY
TRBV18	TRBJ1-6	-	ASSPDNSPLH
TRBV10-3	TRBJ2-7	-	AIKADGGLSYEQY
TRBV7-2	TRBJ2-2	many	ASSLHRNTGELF
TRBV7-6	TRBJ2-7	many	ASSLGGRDEQY
TRBV5-6	TRBJ2-3	-	ASSLEGGGQGPSGSEDTQY
TRBV28	TRBJ2-7	-	ASLPRGGPTYEKY
TRBV7-2	TRBJ2-5	many	ASSLDGVTGETQY